Each of the 29 T cell receptor beta chains below was sequenced from the same sample in a study of a mutant IDH1 vaccine in newly diagnosed glioma. Documented time point: week 35, safety follow-up. Doses consisted of 300 ug of mutant IDH1 20-mer peptide each, paired with topical imiquimod. These receptors lack a known antigen. TCRdb keeps only in-frame clones here, not all; method: immunoSEQ multiplex PCR. The data contain fewer than 90,000 clones, 84% of them singletons. This material consisted of PBMCs, taken from a glioma patient whose treatment included an IDH1 peptide vaccine. Receptors were obtained from a man aged 18 to 30 with glioma.

This chain links TRBV19 with TRBJ1-6; D not resolved. The ends were cut back, 5 bases at V and 9 bases at J, with 17 bases in the middle. The CDR3 has 15 residues. CDR1 and CDR2 from the germline V gene are LNHDA and SQIVND (reference sequence). The CDR3 coding sequence is TGTGCCAGTAGTTATGGAGGGAGATCCCGTTCACCCCTCCACTTT. Translated: CASSYGGRSRSPLHF.

A single count supports this clone. V usage is TRBV4-3 and J usage is TRBJ1-6, with D perhaps matching TRBD1 (6 bases). CDR1 is LGHNA and CDR2 is YSLEER in the germline V gene. The CDR3 runs to 19 residues. The ends were cut back, 0 bases at V and 0 bases at J, with 15 bases in the middle. The CDR3 protein is CASSQDLAGASSYNSPLHF. In nucleotides, the CDR3 is TGCGCCAGCAGCCAAGATTTGGCAGGGGCCAGCTCCTATAATTCACCCCTCCACTTT.

V is TRBV4-3 and J is TRBJ1-6; 9 bases fit TRBD1. Unmatched junction bases numbered 9, after V lost 5 bases and J lost 7 bases. The germline V gene encodes CDR1 LGHNA and CDR2 YSLEER. This CDR3 has 16 amino acids. The CDR3 region has the DNA TGCGCCAGCAGCTCCGGGGGGACAGGGCTAAATTCACCCCTCCACTTT. Translation gives CASSSGGTGLNSPLHF.

This clone was found a few times. The CDR3 nucleotides read TGTGCCAGCAGCACCCCGGGGGCTGAAGCTTTCTTT. Amino acid sequence: CASSTPGAEAFF. This chain links TRBV7-3 with TRBJ1-1, with TRBD1 as a possible D gene (5 bases). CDR3 length: 12 residues. Germline CDR1 and CDR2: SGHTA and FQGTGA. V lost 5 bases to trimming and J lost 6 bases, with 10 bases between them.

The rearrangement links TRBV18 to TRBJ2-4; 8 bases fit TRBD2. There are 17 residues in the CDR3. V lost 5 bases to trimming and J lost 6 bases; unmatched junction nucleotides: 15. Per germline, CDR1 KGHSH and CDR2 LQKENI. CDR3 sequence reads: CASSEPLREGKRNIQYF. The CDR3 DNA reads as TGTGCCAGCTCAGAGCCCCTCCGGGAGGGAAAAAGAAACATTCAGTACTTC. Complete variable domain (other parts from reference TRBV18 and TRBJ2-4): NAGVMQNPRHLVRRRGQEARLRCSPMKGHSHVYWYRQLPEEGLKFMVYLQKENIIDESGMPKERFSAEFPKEGPSILRIQQVVRGDSAAYFCASSEPLREGKRNIQYFGAGTRLSVL.

The chain links TRBV4-1 to TRBJ1-2; no firm D call. Trimming took off 6 bases at V and 0 bases at J, with 17 bases between the two ends. Germline assignment: CDR1 MGHRA and CDR2 YSYEKL. This CDR3 spans 16 amino acids. The CDR3 nucleotides are TGCGCCAGCAGGGATCACATGGGATCAGCTAACTATGGCTACACCTTC. This translates into CASRDHMGSANYGYTF.

The table lists this clone with a count of one. For the CDR3, the DNA is TGTGCCATCAGCGGACAGGGGGCCTACAATGAGCAGTTCTTC. Translation: CAISGQGAYNEQFF. This chain uses TRBV10-3 with TRBJ2-1; 10 bases are a match to TRBD1. Germline V gene sequence: CDR1 ENHRY, CDR2 SYGVKD. With V trimmed by 6 bases and J by 2 bases, 1 base remained unmatched. The CDR3 runs to 14 residues.

Here the CDR3 reads CASSKLSLGQGASPNEKLFF. CDR3 DNA: TGTGCCAGCAGCAAACTATCTTTAGGACAGGGGGCAAGCCCTAATGAAAAACTGTTTTTT. The chain carries TRBV21-1 and TRBJ1-4; the D segment call TRBD1 is taken from the table without a DNA check. TRBV21-1 counts as a pseudogene. The CDR3 sequence is 20 residues long.

The genes are TRBV28 and TRBJ1-1, with 9 bases fitting TRBD1. Germline assignment: CDR1 MDHEN and CDR2 SYDVKM. The CDR3 totals 16 residues. Trimming removed 1 base from V and 5 bases from J; junction bases left unmatched: 8. CDR3 bases: TGTGCCAGCAGTTTATTAGGGACAGGGAGTAGTACTGAAGCTTTCTTT. Its translation: CASSLLGTGSSTEAFF.

The chain combines TRBV6-5 with TRBJ2-7; D remains ambiguous. Germline CDR1 MNHEY, CDR2 SVGAGI. The CDR3 runs to 14 residues. Trimming pared 3 bases from V and 5 bases from J, leaving 14 bases between. CDR3 in amino acids: CASSYESRRDEQYF. The CDR3, as DNA: TGTGCCAGCAGTTATGAGTCCCGCCGGGACGAGCAGTACTTC.

This clone was seen a few times. The chain recombines TRBV6-4 with TRBJ2-1; 11 bases are shared with TRBD2. Losses at the gene ends were 5 bases for V and 5 bases for J; bases not matched to a gene: 5. The CDR3 length is 15 residues. Germline CDR1 is MRHNA and CDR2 is SNTAGT. The CDR3 here is CASSQGLAGHNEQFF. In nucleotides, the CDR3 is TGTGCCAGCAGTCAAGGACTAGCGGGCCACAATGAGCAGTTCTTC.

The chain couples TRBV4-3 to TRBJ2-7, with D perhaps TRBD1 or TRBD2 (6 bases each). CDR1 and CDR2 from the germline V gene are LGHNA and YSLEER. V lost 3 bases and J 0 bases, leaving 12 bases between the germline ends. CDR3 length: 15 residues. CDR3 region: CASSQRGDFSYEQYF. For the CDR3, the DNA is TGCGCCAGCAGCCAGAGGGGGGACTTCTCCTACGAGCAGTACTTC.

This CDR3 is CASSSRALGNEQFF. The CDR3 bases are TGTGCCAGCAGTTCTCGGGCCCTCGGGAATGAGCAGTTCTTC. The chain uses TRBV27 and TRBJ2-1; D call uncertain. V was shortened by 4 bases and J by 7 bases, with 14 bases between the two germline ends. The CDR3 covers 14 residues. CDR1 and CDR2 (germline): MNHEY, SMNVEV (reference sequence).

The chain is built from TRBV5-4 and TRBJ2-2; no clear D. Trimming left V 0 bases short and J 1 base short, with 7 bases between. The CDR3 is 15 amino acids. Germline V gene data show CDR1 as SGHNT and CDR2 as YYREEE (reference sequence). CDR3 protein: CASSLGRRNTGELFF. The CDR3 nucleotides read TGTGCCAGCAGCTTGGGGCGGCGGAACACCGGGGAGCTGTTTTTT.

The CDR3: CASSLGASEQFF. The DNA of the CDR3 is TGCGCCAGCAGCTTGGGGGCTAGCGAGCAGTTCTTC. The chain couples TRBV5-1 to TRBJ2-1; D is possibly TRBD2 (5 bases). Deletions cut 0 bases from V and 10 bases from J, with 8 bases between. In germline, CDR1 is SGHRS, CDR2 YFSETQ. CDR3 size: 12 residues.

The chain recombines TRBV6-5 with TRBJ2-7; D unclear. V shed 6 bases and J shed 0 bases, with 15 bases lying between them. Germline lookup yields CDR1 MNHEY and CDR2 SVGAGI. The CDR3 covers 15 residues. The CDR3 bases are TGTGCCAGCAGGGACCCGACCGATAGCTCCTACGAGCAGTACTTC. This translates into CASRDPTDSSYEQYF.

V is TRBV6-6 and J is TRBJ2-1; D unresolved. The CDR3 sequence is 13 residues long. V was cut by 7 bases and J by 0 bases, with 7 bases left in between. Germline V gene sequence: CDR1 MNHNY, CDR2 SVGAGI (reference sequence). The CDR3 DNA sequence: TGTGCCAGCACCCAGAGCTCCTACAATGAGCAGTTCTTC. Translation: CASTQSSYNEQFF.

This clone appeared once. V usage is TRBV4-2 and J usage is TRBJ1-3; no reliable D call. CDR1 is LGHNA and CDR2 is YNFKEQ in the germline V gene. V was cut by 4 bases and J by 4 bases, with 17 bases left in between. The CDR3 loop spans 16 amino acids. Here the CDR3 reads CASSLSSRGLGNTIYF. Written as DNA, the CDR3 is TGTGCCAGCAGCCTTAGCTCCCGGGGTCTAGGAAACACCATATATTTT.

The chain uses TRBV7-9 and TRBJ1-1; 8 bases are a match to TRBD1. The CDR3 runs 12 residues. Germline trimming cut 6 bases from V and 7 bases from J; bases unmatched to any gene: 4. CDR1 SEHNR and CDR2 FQNEAQ come from the germline V gene (reference sequence). The CDR3 DNA reads TGTGCCAGCAGGTCTGGACAGGGTGAAGCTTTCTTT. Encoded protein: CASRSGQGEAFF.

The chain has TRBV7-9 and TRBJ2-1; D ambiguous. V was clipped by 0 bases and J by 7 bases, with 7 bases between them. This CDR3 region has 13 residues. Germline V gene data show CDR1 as SEHNR and CDR2 as FQNEAQ (reference sequence). For the CDR3, the DNA is TGTGCCAGCAGCTTAGCCACGAGGAATGAGCAGTTCTTC. Translation: CASSLATRNEQFF.

The V gene is TRBV30, the J gene TRBJ1-1; D unclear. CDR1 is GTSNPN and CDR2 is SVGIG in the germline V gene (reference sequence). The V end lost 5 bases, the J end lost 4 bases, and 14 bases lay between the germline ends. The CDR3 consists of 13 residues. CDR3 region: CAWGSRGGTEAFF. As DNA, the CDR3 is TGTGCCTGGGGGAGCCGGGGAGGCACTGAAGCTTTCTTT.

The chain uses TRBV25-1 and TRBJ1-3; 7 bases are shared with TRBD1. Germline assignment: CDR1 MGHDK and CDR2 SYGVNS. The CDR3 has 16 amino acids. Trimming removed 3 bases from V and 0 bases from J; junction bases left unmatched: 5. In DNA, the CDR3 is TGTGCCAGCAGTGATAGATACAGGGGCTCTGGAAACACCATATATTTT. Translated, it gives CASSDRYRGSGNTIYF.

The chain combines TRBV4-1 with TRBJ2-4; D not resolved. Trimming stripped 1 base from V and 6 bases from J, with 10 bases between. The CDR3 is 14 amino acids. Germline V lookup: CDR1 MGHRA, CDR2 YSYEKL. CDR3 sequence reads: CASSQVGFVNIQYF. The DNA for the CDR3 is TGCGCCAGCAGCCAAGTTGGTTTCGTAAACATTCAGTACTTC.

The gene calls are TRBV7-9 and TRBJ1-1; 11 bases agree with TRBD1. CDR1 SEHNR and CDR2 FQNEAQ come from the germline V gene (reference sequence). V lost 5 bases and J lost 7; bases outside the gene matches: 9. The CDR3 is 15 amino acids. The CDR3 DNA sequence: TGTGCCAGCAGCCACCGGACAGGGGGCGACGGTGAAGCTTTCTTT. It yields the protein CASSHRTGGDGEAFF.

The CDR3 DNA follows: TGTGCCTGGAGTGAAGAGGTTGGACAGCCCCAGCATTTT. Translated, it gives CAWSEEVGQPQHF. The rearrangement links TRBV30 to TRBJ1-5; unclear D gene. Trimming took off 1 base at V and 7 bases at J, with 11 bases between the two ends. Germline loops: CDR1 GTSNPN, CDR2 SVGIG (reference sequence). The CDR3 extends over 13 amino acids.

This chain uses TRBV10-3 with TRBJ2-5, with a possible D match to TRBD1 (6 bases). With the DNA end fitting TRBJ2-7 better, the J assignment may be wrong. Germline CDR1 ENHRY, CDR2 SYGVKD. CDR3 length: 16 amino acids. The CDR3 DNA reads as TGTGCCATCAGTGGGTCGGACCCCCAGGGGTATTACGAGCAGTACTTC. It codes for CAISGSDPQGYYEQYF.

This clone appeared a single time. The chain couples TRBV5-4 to TRBJ2-1; D remains ambiguous. The V end lost 5 bases, the J end lost 0 bases, and 18 bases lay between the germline ends. The length of the CDR3 is 17 residues. Germline-derived CDR1 and CDR2 are SGHNT and YYREEE (reference sequence). CDR3 loop: CASRSQGGPSSYNEQFF. CDR3 nucleotides: TGTGCCAGCAGATCCCAAGGTGGGCCAAGCTCCTACAATGAGCAGTTCTTC.

This sequence joins TRBV6-5 and TRBJ1-2; TRBD1 is a possible D gene (6 bases). Germline V gene lookup returns CDR1 MNHEY and CDR2 SVGAGI. Trimming left V 5 bases short and J 3 bases short, with 7 bases between. This CDR3 comprises 12 residues. Here the CDR3 reads CASSTGHYGYTF. CDR3 DNA: TGTGCCAGCAGTACAGGGCACTATGGCTACACCTTC.

The chain combines TRBV6-1 with TRBJ2-3; 15 positions agree with TRBD2. From germline, CDR1 is MNHNS and CDR2 SASEGT. The CDR3 runs to 14 residues. CDR3: CAAGTSGGTDTQYF. The CDR3 DNA reads TGTGCGGCCGGGACTAGCGGGGGGACAGATACGCAGTATTTT.